The 26 T cell receptor beta chains in this list originate from one sample, sequenced in a study of T cell responses to AZD1222 COVID-19 vaccine (dated by TCRdb to the early 2020s). The library was obtained by the immunoSEQ multiplex PCR assay. In its TCRdb copy, this immuneACCESS table keeps in-frame sequences only and misses some clones. Where compared with another copy, unresolved V genes explain less than half of these, and the others have no known cause. This sample holds around 110,000 clones; roughly 87% were observed only once. The biggest ten clones account for approximately 4% of the sample. The sample's time point label is to be understood as: baseline before first vaccination. The sample here was peripheral blood, taken on day 0 of AZD1222 vaccination. These receptors came from an adult in good health.

The DNA for the CDR3 is TGCGCCAGCAGCCAGGGTCTTTCTTTCCAGGGCTCTGGAAACACCATATATTTT. Protein sequence: CASSQGLSFQGSGNTIYF. The chain joins TRBV4-3 to TRBJ1-3, with a weak D call TRBD1 (5 bases). The CDR3 runs 18 residues. CDR1 and CDR2 from the germline V gene are LGHNA and YSLEER. Trimming shortened V by 3 bases and J by 0 bases, and 18 bases separated the two germline ends.

This chain links TRBV20-1 with TRBJ1-6; the D is unclear. V gave up 3 bases and J gave up 7 bases, with 10 bases separating them. Per germline, CDR1 DFQATT and CDR2 SNEGSKA (reference sequence). The CDR3 is 13 amino acids. CDR3 loop: CSASSGANSPLHF. The CDR3 DNA follows: TGCAGTGCTAGTTCGGGTGCCAATTCACCCCTCCACTTT.

This clone was observed a single time. The rearrangement joins TRBV5-6 to TRBJ1-1, with no clear D. Germline CDR1 is SGHDT and CDR2 is YYEEEE. The V end was cut by 4 bases, the J end by 3 bases, with 7 bases between. The CDR3 totals 12 residues. CDR3 sequence: CASSPGDTEAFF. CDR3 coding DNA: TGTGCCAGCAGCCCGGGTGACACTGAAGCTTTCTTT. Supplemented by reference TRBV5-6 and TRBJ1-1, the full variable domain reads DAGVTQSPTHLIKTRGQQVTLRCSPKSGHDTVSWYQQALGQGPQFIFQYYEEEERQRGNFPDRFSGHQFPNYSSELNVNALLLGDSALYLCASSPGDTEAFFGQGTRLTVV.

This rearrangement joins TRBV6-2 or TRBV6-3 to TRBJ2-3, with 13 bases fitting TRBD2. V lost 4 bases, J lost 7 bases, and 14 bases stayed unmatched. Germline V lookup: CDR1 MNHEY, CDR2 SVGEGT. The CDR3 length is 18 residues. The CDR3 reads CASSLPVSGLAGTNTQYF. In nucleotides, the CDR3 is TGTGCCAGCAGTTTACCCGTCTCGGGACTAGCGGGGACCAATACGCAGTATTTT.

In DNA form, the CDR3 reads TGTGCCAGTAGTATTAAGGGACGGGTGAACACTGAAGCTTTCTTT. Protein sequence: CASSIKGRVNTEAFF. The J gene is TRBJ1-1, the V gene TRBV19; perhaps TRBD1 as D (5 bases). Germline values: CDR1 LNHDA, CDR2 SQIVND (reference sequence). V dropped 3 bases and J dropped 0 bases, with 11 bases sitting between them. This CDR3 is 15 amino acids long.

This clone has a single count. One junction end does not reproduce the germline sequence, and a read error may be involved. The J gene is TRBJ1-6, the V gene TRBV19, with D perhaps TRBD1 (6 bases). Germline V CDR1 and CDR2: LNHDA, SQIVND (reference sequence). The CDR3 runs 16 residues. The DNA of the CDR3 is TGTGCCAATAGTCATAAGACAGGAACCTTAGGCTCACCCCTCCACTTT. It yields the protein CANSHKTGTLGSPLHF. The variable domain in full, completed from reference TRBV19 and TRBJ1-6, reads DGGITQSPKYLFRKEGQNVTLSCEQNLNHDAMYWYRQDPGQGLRLIYYSQIVNDFQKGDIAEGYSVSREKKESFPLTVTSAQKNPTAFYLCANSHKTGTLGSPLHFGNGTRLTVT.

The chain combines TRBV5-4 with TRBJ2-5; possibly TRBD1 for D (6 bases). Germline assignment: CDR1 SGHNT and CDR2 YYREEE (reference sequence). The CDR3 is 16 residues long. Between the trimmed V and J ends, which lost 4 bases and 5 bases, there was a span of 21 bases. The CDR3 DNA sequence: TGTGCCAGCAGCCCAGAAAGGGCAGGGGTAAGGGAGACCCAGTACTTC. Encoded protein: CASSPERAGVRETQYF.

The chain employs TRBV12-3 or TRBV12-4 and TRBJ2-7, with unresolved D. The ends were cut back, 1 base at V and 6 bases at J, with 7 bases in the middle. The CDR3 runs 12 residues. The CDR3 DNA sequence: TGTGCCAGCAGTTTAGTATCGTCCGAGCAGTACTTC. Its protein product is CASSLVSSEQYF.

The V gene is TRBV5-4, the J gene TRBJ2-2; no definite D call. The CDR3 extends over 15 amino acids. CDR1 and CDR2 from the germline V gene are SGHNT and YYREEE (reference sequence). The V end lost 1 base, the J end lost 5 bases, and 12 bases lay between the germline ends. DNA for the CDR3: TGTGCCAGCAGCTTGCCCTCGAGCGAAACCGGGGAGCTGTTTTTT. It codes for CASSLPSSETGELFF.

The chain has TRBV11-2 and TRBJ2-1, with TRBD2 matching 13 bases. The CDR3 has 15 residues. CDR1 is SGHAT and CDR2 is FQNNGV in the germline V gene. The J segment lost 4 bases and the V segment lost 4 bases, leaving 1 base of the junction unmatched. The CDR3 reads CASSSGLAGYNEQFF. Written as DNA, the CDR3 is TGTGCCAGCAGCTCGGGACTAGCGGGGTACAATGAGCAGTTCTTC.

This clone was seen only once. The chain joins TRBV24-1 to TRBJ1-1; tentatively, D is TRBD1 (6 bases). The V gene lost 4 bases and the J gene lost 11 bases, with 16 bases spanning the gap. CDR3 length equals 13 residues. The germline gives CDR1 KGHDR, CDR2 SFDVKD. The CDR3 nucleotides are TGTGCCACCAGTGACCCCGGACAGCGTGGGGCTTTCTTT. The encoded protein is CATSDPGQRGAFF.

The CDR3 protein is CASSQKGVSGDQPQHF. Here the CDR3 DNA reads TGCGCCAGCAGTCAAAAAGGGGTTTCGGGTGATCAGCCCCAGCATTTT. The V and J genes are TRBV23-1 and TRBJ1-5, with D possibly TRBD1 on 5 matching bases. TRBV23-1 belongs to the ORF category, with a function that is uncertain. This CDR3 region has 16 residues. V was pared by 2 bases and J by 5 bases, with 16 bases between.

This sequence joins TRBV3-1 (or the pseudogene TRBV3-2) and TRBJ2-5, with a tentative D call TRBD2 (6 bases). Trimming stripped 1 base from V and 3 bases from J, with 24 bases between. Germline CDR1 LGHDT, CDR2 YNNKEL (reference sequence). The CDR3 consists of 19 residues. CDR3 DNA: TGTGCCAGCAGCCAAGTGGGTAGCCGGGGGAGCTCGCGGGAAGAGACCCAGTACTTC. Its translation is CASSQVGSRGSSREETQYF.

This clone was recorded once. V gene TRBV7-9 combines with J gene TRBJ1-4; D ambiguous. Germline V lookup: CDR1 SEHNR, CDR2 FQNEAQ (reference sequence). Trimming removed 5 bases from V and 0 bases from J, with 10 bases in between. This CDR3 has 15 amino acids. As DNA, the CDR3 is TGTGCCAGCAGCCGCCTAGTATCAACTAATGAAAAACTGTTTTTT. This encodes CASSRLVSTNEKLFF.

A remark on this clone: A far larger clone is only one base removed, so a read error is likely. The V and J genes are TRBV6-1 and TRBJ2-7; D is uncertain. Germline CDR1 reads MNHNS; CDR2 reads SASEGT. The V and J ends lost 0 bases and 3 bases respectively, with 0 bases between them. The CDR3 length is 11 residues. The CDR3 loop reads CASSEAYEQYF. The CDR3, as DNA: TGTGCCAGCAGTGAAGCCTACGAGCAGTACTTC.

As regards this clone: The sample has other DNA sequences that encode this CDR3 too. The rearrangement joins TRBV29-1 to TRBJ1-2; a weak D match, TRBD1 (5 bases). Germline values: CDR1 SQVTM, CDR2 ANQGSEA. V was cut by 5 bases and J by 3 bases, with 10 bases left in between. The CDR3 spans 12 residues. CDR3 sequence (DNA): TGCAGCGTTCGTCAGGGAGACTATGGCTACACCTTC. Encoded protein: CSVRQGDYGYTF.

The chain uses TRBV30 and TRBJ2-6, with D uncertain. Germline loops: CDR1 GTSNPN, CDR2 SVGIG (reference sequence). With 1 base removed from V and 2 bases from J, the gap between germline ends came to 6 bases. The CDR3 has 14 residues. CDR3 amino acids: CAWSAATGANVLTF. CDR3 nucleotide sequence: TGTGCCTGGAGTGCCGCGACTGGGGCCAACGTCCTGACTTTC.

On this clone: In the same sample, other DNA sequences code for this CDR3. This chain uses TRBV27 with TRBJ1-1; D may be TRBD1 (5 bases). The V and J ends lost 2 bases and 5 bases respectively, with 9 bases between them. The V gene's germline CDR1 is MNHEY and CDR2 SMNVEV (reference sequence). CDR3 length: 13 amino acids. This chain's CDR3 is CASSLGAGTEAFF. Here the CDR3 DNA reads TGTGCCAGCAGTTTAGGGGCCGGGACTGAAGCTTTCTTT.

This chain joins TRBV29-1 and TRBJ1-3, with D maybe TRBD1 (5 bases). CDR1 SQVTM and CDR2 ANQGSEA come from the germline V gene. The CDR3 sequence is 12 residues long. Trimming removed 0 bases from V and 7 bases from J, with 7 bases in between. Here the CDR3 DNA reads TGCAGCGTTGAAGAAGAGGGGAACACCATATATTTT. This gives the protein CSVEEEGNTIYF.

V usage is TRBV3-1 (or the pseudogene TRBV3-2) and J usage is TRBJ1-2, with D perhaps matching TRBD1 (5 bases). Germline V lookup: CDR1 LGHDT, CDR2 YNNKEL (reference sequence). The CDR3 loop spans 14 amino acids. Deletions cut 1 base from V and 8 bases from J, with 14 bases between. The CDR3 region is CASSQVSRVGGYTF. CDR3 DNA: TGTGCCAGCAGCCAAGTTTCCAGGGTCGGCGGCTACACCTTC.

The chain employs TRBV5-4 and TRBJ2-3; TRBD2 aligns across 16 bases. The CDR3 is 17 residues long. Germline lookup yields CDR1 SGHNT and CDR2 YYREEE (reference sequence). With V trimmed by 4 bases and J by 4 bases, 6 bases remained unmatched. CDR3 protein: CASSPGTSGRAPDTQYF. In DNA form, the CDR3 reads TGTGCCAGCAGCCCGGGGACTAGCGGGAGGGCCCCAGATACGCAGTATTTT.

The rearrangement uses TRBV27 and TRBJ1-4; 7 bases are shared with TRBD1. This CDR3 contains 14 residues. The V and J ends lost 8 bases and 3 bases, in that order; junction bases with no gene match: 6. Germline CDR1 and CDR2: MNHEY and SMNVEV (reference sequence). The CDR3: CASSEGAANEKLFF. CDR3 DNA sequence: TGTGCCAGCTCAGAGGGGGCGGCTAATGAAAAACTGTTTTTT. Full variable domain (outside the CDR3, taken from reference TRBV27 and TRBJ1-4): EAQVTQNPRYLITVTGKKLTVTCSQNMNHEYMSWYRQDPGLGLRQIYYSMNVEVTDKGDVPEGYKVSRKEKRNFPLILESPSPNQTSLYFCASSEGAANEKLFFGSGTQLSVL.

The CDR3 DNA is TGCAGTGCTACGAACGGCTACGAGCAGTACTTC. Protein product: CSATNGYEQYF. This chain joins TRBV20-1 and TRBJ2-7; D gene ambiguous. Germline CDR1 is DFQATT and CDR2 is SNEGSKA (reference sequence). V was cut by 4 bases and J by 3 bases, with 7 bases left in between. This CDR3 has 11 amino acids.

As DNA, the CDR3 is TGTGCCAGCTCCCACCCGCGGGGCAGGAAAGATGGCTACACCTTC. This sequence encodes CASSHPRGRKDGYTF. The chain couples TRBV18 to TRBJ1-2, with D possibly TRBD1 on 5 matching bases. V was trimmed by 6 bases and J by 6 bases, leaving 20 bases between them. The germline gives CDR1 KGHSH, CDR2 LQKENI. The CDR3 has 15 residues.

The chain joins TRBV6-2 or TRBV6-3 to TRBJ1-5, with D possibly TRBD1 on 5 matching bases. Germline CDR1 and CDR2: MNHEY and SVGEGT. Between the trimmed V and J ends, which lost 0 bases and 11 bases, there was a span of 14 bases. This CDR3 region has 14 residues. The CDR3 reads CASSYSWGREAQHF. The CDR3 DNA reads as TGTGCCAGCAGTTACTCGTGGGGGAGAGAGGCCCAGCATTTT.

The chain carries TRBV28 and TRBJ1-1; 9 bases are a match to TRBD1. J was trimmed by 9 bases and V by 6 bases; bases with no gene match: 8. Per the germline V gene, CDR1 is MDHEN and CDR2 is SYDVKM. This CDR3 comprises 13 residues. The CDR3 DNA follows: TGTGCCAGCAGACCCCCGGGACAGGGTAAAGCTTTCTTT. It codes for CASRPPGQGKAFF.